This T cell receptor beta chain is drawn from a study of regulatory T cells in long-lasting Graves disease. The TCR beta library used iRepertoire HTBI primers with Arm-PCR amplification of CDR3. MiXCR, run by TCRdb on the multiplex PCR reads, gives a single entry per CDR3 protein. The repertoire includes a few hundred thousand distinct CDR3 sequences, about 16% of them detected once, and about 20% sits in the top ten. This clonotype was counted ten times or more. The time point here: newly diagnosed GD, antithyroid drugs for less than 3 months. Researchers made the TCR library from RNA that was extracted from PBMCs. The CDR3 is made up of 13 amino acids. The germline gives CDR1 GTSNPN, CDR2 SVGIG (reference sequence). V shed 4 bases and J shed 4 bases, with 13 bases lying between them.

This material consisted of peripheral blood mononuclear cells (PBMCs), taken at new diagnosis, from a patient treated with antithyroid drugs. This receptor was taken from a female donor with Graves disease. The J gene is TRBJ1-2, the V gene TRBV30, with a possible D match to TRBD1 (6 bases). In nucleotides, the CDR3 is TGTGCCTGGAATGGGGGCAGGGCCTATGGCTACACCTTC. Its translation is CAWNGGRAYGYTF.